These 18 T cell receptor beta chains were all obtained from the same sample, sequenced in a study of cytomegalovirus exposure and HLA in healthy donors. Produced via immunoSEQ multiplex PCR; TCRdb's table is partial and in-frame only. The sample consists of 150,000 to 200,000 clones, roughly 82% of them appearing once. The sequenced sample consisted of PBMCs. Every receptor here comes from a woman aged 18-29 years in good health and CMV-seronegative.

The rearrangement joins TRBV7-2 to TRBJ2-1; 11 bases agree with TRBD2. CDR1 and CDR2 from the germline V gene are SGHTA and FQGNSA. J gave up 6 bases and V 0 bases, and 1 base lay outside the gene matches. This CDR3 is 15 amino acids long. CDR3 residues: CASSLAGTSGNEQFF. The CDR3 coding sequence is TGTGCCAGCAGCTTAGCGGGGACTAGCGGCAATGAGCAGTTCTTC.

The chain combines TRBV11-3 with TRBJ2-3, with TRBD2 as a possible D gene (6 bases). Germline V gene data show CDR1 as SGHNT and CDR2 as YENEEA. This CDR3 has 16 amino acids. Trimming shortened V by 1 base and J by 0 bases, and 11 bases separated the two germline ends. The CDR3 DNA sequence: TGTGCCAGCAGCTTAGGGGTAGCGGCTAGCACAGATACGCAGTATTTT. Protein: CASSLGVAASTDTQYF.

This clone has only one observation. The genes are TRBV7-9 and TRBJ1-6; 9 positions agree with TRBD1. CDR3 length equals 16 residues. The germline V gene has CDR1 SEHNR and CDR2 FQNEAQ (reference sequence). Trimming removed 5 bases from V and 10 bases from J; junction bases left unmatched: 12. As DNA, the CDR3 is TGTGCCAGCAGCAATCCTAGAACAGGGGGCTTGTCACCCCTCCACTTT. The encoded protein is CASSNPRTGGLSPLHF.

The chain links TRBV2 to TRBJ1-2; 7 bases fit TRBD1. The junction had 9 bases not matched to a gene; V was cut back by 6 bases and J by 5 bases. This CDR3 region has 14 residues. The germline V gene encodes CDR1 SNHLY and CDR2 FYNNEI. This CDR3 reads CASRGDRVGYGYTF. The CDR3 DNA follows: TGTGCCAGCAGAGGCGACAGGGTGGGGTATGGCTACACCTTC.

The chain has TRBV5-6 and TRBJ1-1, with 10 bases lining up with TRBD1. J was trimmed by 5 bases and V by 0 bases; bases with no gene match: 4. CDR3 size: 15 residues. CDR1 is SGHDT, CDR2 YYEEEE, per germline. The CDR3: CASSLEGTGVTEAFF. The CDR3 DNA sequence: TGTGCCAGCAGCTTGGAGGGGACAGGGGTAACTGAAGCTTTCTTT.

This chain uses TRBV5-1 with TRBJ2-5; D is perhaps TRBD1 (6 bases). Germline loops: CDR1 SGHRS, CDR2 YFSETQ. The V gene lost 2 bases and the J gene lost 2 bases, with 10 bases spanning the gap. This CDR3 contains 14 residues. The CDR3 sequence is CASSFTDRQETQYF. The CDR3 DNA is TGCGCCAGCAGCTTCACGGACAGACAAGAGACCCAGTACTTC.

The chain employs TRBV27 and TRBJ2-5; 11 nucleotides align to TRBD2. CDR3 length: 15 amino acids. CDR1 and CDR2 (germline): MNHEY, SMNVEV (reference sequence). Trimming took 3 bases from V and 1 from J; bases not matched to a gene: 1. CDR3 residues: CASSFLAGGQETQYF. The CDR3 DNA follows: TGTGCCAGCAGTTTCCTAGCGGGGGGCCAAGAGACCCAGTACTTC.

The CDR3 DNA reads as TGCGCCAGCAGCTTGGAAGTTAGAGAGACCCAGTACTTC. Protein sequence: CASSLEVRETQYF. This chain connects TRBV5-1 to TRBJ2-5, with D unclear. Germline loops: CDR1 SGHRS, CDR2 YFSETQ. There are 13 residues in the CDR3. V gave up 0 bases and J gave up 4 bases, with 7 bases separating them.

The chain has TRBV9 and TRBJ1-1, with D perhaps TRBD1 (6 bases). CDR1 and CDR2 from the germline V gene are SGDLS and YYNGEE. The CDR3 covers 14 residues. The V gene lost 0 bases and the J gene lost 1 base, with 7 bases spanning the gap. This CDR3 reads CASSVGGQNTEAFF. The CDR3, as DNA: TGTGCCAGCAGCGTAGGGGGGCAGAACACTGAAGCTTTCTTT. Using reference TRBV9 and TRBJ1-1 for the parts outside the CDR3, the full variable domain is DSGVTQTPKHLITATGQRVTLRCSPRSGDLSVYWYQQSLDQGLQFLIQYYNGEERAKGNILERFSAQQFPDLHSELNLSSLELGDSALYFCASSVGGQNTEAFFGQGTRLTVV.

DNA of the CDR3: TGTGCCAGCAGTACCCCCCGGCCGGGACAGATGACGGTGGAGTACTTC. Protein product: CASSTPRPGQMTVEYF. V usage is TRBV27 and J usage is TRBJ2-7; TRBD1 matches 7 bases. The ends lost 5 bases at V and 11 bases at J; junction bases unmatched: 21. Germline V CDR1 and CDR2: MNHEY, SMNVEV (reference sequence). The CDR3 loop spans 16 amino acids.

CDR3 nucleotide sequence: TGTGCCAGTAGTATCGAGGGCTATACGGAGCTGTTTTTT. Residues: CASSIEGYTELFF. The chain is built from TRBV19 and TRBJ2-2, with D possibly being TRBD2 (5 bases). CDR1 is LNHDA and CDR2 is SQIVND in the germline V gene (reference sequence). V was clipped by 3 bases and J by 10 bases, with 12 bases between them. CDR3 length equals 13 residues.

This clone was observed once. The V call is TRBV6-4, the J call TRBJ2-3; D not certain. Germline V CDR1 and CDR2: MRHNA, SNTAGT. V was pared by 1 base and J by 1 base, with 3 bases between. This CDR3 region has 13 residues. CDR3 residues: CASSDLGTDTQYF. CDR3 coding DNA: TGTGCCAGCAGTGACTTAGGCACAGATACGCAGTATTTT.

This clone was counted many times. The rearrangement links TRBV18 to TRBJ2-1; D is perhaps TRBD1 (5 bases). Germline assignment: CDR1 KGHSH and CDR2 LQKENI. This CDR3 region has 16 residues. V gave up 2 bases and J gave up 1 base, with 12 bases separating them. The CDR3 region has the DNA TGTGCCAGCTCACCAGTGGCCAGGGATTCCTACAATGAGCAGTTCTTC. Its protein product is CASSPVARDSYNEQFF.

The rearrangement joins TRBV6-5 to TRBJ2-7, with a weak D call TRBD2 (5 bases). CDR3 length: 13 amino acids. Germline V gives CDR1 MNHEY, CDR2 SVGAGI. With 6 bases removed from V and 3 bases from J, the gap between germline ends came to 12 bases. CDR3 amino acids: CASRTGYGYEQYF. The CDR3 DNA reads TGTGCCAGCAGGACGGGGTACGGCTACGAGCAGTACTTC.

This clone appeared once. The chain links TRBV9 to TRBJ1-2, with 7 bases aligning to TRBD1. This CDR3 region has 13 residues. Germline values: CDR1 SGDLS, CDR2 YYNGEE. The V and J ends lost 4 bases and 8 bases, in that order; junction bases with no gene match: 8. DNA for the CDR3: TGTGCCAGCAGCCGAGACAGGGTTGGAGGCTACACCTTC. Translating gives CASSRDRVGGYTF.

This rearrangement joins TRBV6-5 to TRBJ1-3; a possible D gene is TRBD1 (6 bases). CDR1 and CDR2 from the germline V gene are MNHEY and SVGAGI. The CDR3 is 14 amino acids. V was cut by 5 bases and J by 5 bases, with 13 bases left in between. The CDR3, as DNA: TGTGCCAGCAGTCAGGGGACCCACCGAAACACCATATATTTT. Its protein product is CASSQGTHRNTIYF.

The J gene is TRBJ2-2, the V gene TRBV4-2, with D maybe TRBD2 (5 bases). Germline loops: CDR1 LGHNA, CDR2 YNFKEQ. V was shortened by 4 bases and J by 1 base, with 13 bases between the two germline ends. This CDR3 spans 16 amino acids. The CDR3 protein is CASSPRGSENTGELFF. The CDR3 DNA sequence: TGTGCCAGCAGCCCCCGGGGTAGCGAGAACACCGGGGAGCTGTTTTTT.

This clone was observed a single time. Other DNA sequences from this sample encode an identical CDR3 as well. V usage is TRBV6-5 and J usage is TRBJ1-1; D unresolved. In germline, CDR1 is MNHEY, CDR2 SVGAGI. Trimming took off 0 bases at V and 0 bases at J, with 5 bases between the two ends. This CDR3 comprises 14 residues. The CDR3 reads CASSYSRVNTEAFF. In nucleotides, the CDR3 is TGTGCCAGCAGTTACTCTCGGGTGAACACTGAAGCTTTCTTT.